This entry features one T cell receptor (beta chain) sequence. Its antigen remains unknown. This record comes from a study of B cell selection in AIRE deficiency. Findings and caveats of the study: Of about 3,900 shared Treg TCRbeta sequences, roughly 34% were healthy-donor-only and about 9.6% patient-only. Shared Treg sequences had shorter CDR3s, biased toward rearrangements with few non-templated insertions. Healthy Tconv contained around two fifths of shared healthy Treg sequences; only TCRbeta sequenced.

Regulatory T cells were sorted as CD4+CD25hiCD127low/negative. The V gene's germline CDR1 is SGHRS and CDR2 YFSETQ. The CDR3 is made up of 13 amino acids. The junction had 4 bases not matched to a gene; V was cut back by 5 bases and J by 5 bases. Profiled with immunoSEQ multiplex PCR; TCRdb holds only in-frame clones, not every one. The sample carries some 21,000 clones, approximately 94% recorded once. Sequencing was performed on Tregs sorted from PBMCs. The genes are TRBV5-1 and TRBJ1-2; TRBD1 matches at 9 bases. This TCR came from a human donor with AIRE deficiency. The chain's CDR3 is CASSLDRGYGYTF. The DNA of the CDR3 is TGCGCCAGCAGTCTGGACAGGGGATATGGCTACACCTTC.